The source of this T cell receptor beta chain is a study of technical replicates of blood from a handful of donors. The method was immunoSEQ multiplex PCR; TCRdb's version includes in-frame clones alone and lacks a portion of them. The sample records some 60,000 clones, around nine tenths being singletons. CDR3 size: 14 residues. The germline V gene has CDR1 LNHDA and CDR2 SQIVND (reference sequence). The ends lost 3 bases at V and 10 bases at J; junction bases unmatched: 9. Sequencing used PBMCs. The TCR comes from a human donor in good health. Some clones in this sample may be carry-over from other donors' samples. The rearrangement links TRBV19 to TRBJ1-3, with 7 bases aligning to TRBD1. The CDR3: CASSISTGFTTIYF. For the CDR3, the DNA is TGTGCCAGTAGTATCTCGACAGGGTTTACGACCATATATTTT. The entire variable domain, with the rest obtained from reference TRBV19 and TRBJ1-3, is as follows: DGGITQSPKYLFRKEGQNVTLSCEQNLNHDAMYWYRQDPGQGLRLIYYSQIVNDFQKGDIAEGYSVSREKKESFPLTVTSAQKNPTAFYLCASSISTGFTTIYFGEGSWLTVV.